Below are 9 T cell receptor beta chains sequenced from a single sample in a study of T cell responses to AZD1222 COVID-19 vaccine. Method: immunoSEQ multiplex PCR; TCRdb's copy keeps in-frame clones and lacks some. Found here are under 130,000 clones, 91% of them singletons; the top ten hold about 50%. The sample was peripheral blood, taken on day 0 of AZD1222 vaccination. The receptors stem from an adult in good health.

The chain uses TRBV18 and TRBJ1-5; no reliable D call. The CDR3 length is 13 residues. Trimming shortened V by 3 bases and J by 5 bases, and 8 bases separated the two germline ends. CDR1 KGHSH and CDR2 LQKENI come from the germline V gene. In nucleotides, the CDR3 is TGTGCCAGCTCACCGGGTCGGGATCAGCCCCAGCATTTT. It translates to CASSPGRDQPQHF.

The chain carries TRBV18 and TRBJ2-5, with D tentatively TRBD2 (6 bases). Trimming stripped 3 bases from V and 2 bases from J, with 10 bases between. This CDR3 comprises 14 residues. Per germline, CDR1 KGHSH and CDR2 LQKENI. In nucleotides, the CDR3 is TGTGCCAGCTCACCGCGGGGTTCACAAGAGACCCAGTACTTC. Translating it yields CASSPRGSQETQYF.

The rearrangement links TRBV6-2 or TRBV6-3 to TRBJ2-7; D perhaps matches TRBD2 (6 bases). The CDR3 runs 15 residues. The germline V gene encodes CDR1 MNHEY and CDR2 SVGEGT. Trimming cost V 6 bases and J 5 bases, with 20 bases left between them. CDR3 in DNA: TGTGCCAGCAGCCCCTCGGGAGCGGCCGTAAACGAGCAGTACTTC. Its protein product is CASSPSGAAVNEQYF.

This chain uses TRBV5-1 with TRBJ2-7; tentative D call: TRBD1 (6 bases). The CDR3 loop spans 14 amino acids. The germline V gene encodes CDR1 SGHRS and CDR2 YFSETQ. V dropped 0 bases and J dropped 3 bases, with 10 bases sitting between them. The CDR3 nucleotides are TGCGCCAGCAGCTTGGCAGGGGATGTCTACGAGCAGTACTTC. Translation gives CASSLAGDVYEQYF.

The V gene is TRBV5-5, the J gene TRBJ1-3; D is perhaps TRBD1 (5 bases). V lost 2 bases and J lost 4, with 10 bases in between. Germline V lookup: CDR1 SGHKS, CDR2 YYEKEE (reference sequence). This CDR3 region has 14 residues. The CDR3 DNA reads TGTGCCAGCAGCTTACCAGGGATGGGAAACACCATATATTTT. It translates to CASSLPGMGNTIYF.

V and J are TRBV5-8 and TRBJ2-7, with D unclear. V shed 2 bases and J shed 1 base, with 4 bases lying between them. The CDR3 extends over 12 amino acids. Germline CDR1 and CDR2: SGHTS and YDEGEE. As DNA, the CDR3 is TGTGCCAGCAGCTTAAATTCCTACGAGCAGTACTTC. Amino acid sequence: CASSLNSYEQYF.

The chain links TRBV3-1 (or the pseudogene TRBV3-2) to TRBJ2-1; TRBD2 agrees at 7 bases. V shed 4 bases, J shed 4 bases, and the junction held 4 bases outside the gene matches. CDR1 and CDR2 (germline): LGHDT, YNNKEL (reference sequence). The CDR3 spans 14 residues. CDR3: CASSPPGGYNEQFF. The CDR3 bases are TGTGCCAGCAGCCCCCCGGGGGGATACAATGAGCAGTTCTTC.

J is TRBJ2-1 and V is TRBV5-1, with D unclear. V was shortened by 3 bases and J by 2 bases, with 15 bases between the two germline ends. Germline lookup yields CDR1 SGHRS and CDR2 YFSETQ. CDR3 length equals 16 residues. The CDR3 loop is CASSYGTRTPYNEQFF. In DNA form, the CDR3 reads TGCGCCAGCAGCTACGGCACCAGGACCCCCTACAATGAGCAGTTCTTC. The full variable domain, rest sourced from reference TRBV5-1 and TRBJ2-1, is KAGVTQTPRYLIKTRGQQVTLSCSPISGHRSVSWYQQTPGQGLQFLFEYFSETQRNKGNFPGRFSGRQFSNSRSEMNVSTLELGDSALYLCASSYGTRTPYNEQFFGPGTRLTVL.

The J gene is TRBJ1-1, the V gene TRBV20-1, with D hard to call. V shed 6 bases and J shed 4 bases, with 9 bases lying between them. The CDR3 consists of 11 residues. Germline V gene lookup returns CDR1 DFQATT and CDR2 SNEGSKA (reference sequence). Written as DNA, the CDR3 is TGCAGTGCCGCCTCGCCCACTGAAGCTTTCTTT. This codes for CSAASPTEAFF.